These 13 T cell receptor beta chains share one sample of origin, sequenced in a study of CD8+ T cells in alopecia areata (dated by TCRdb to the late 2010s). The library was generated by the immunoSEQ multiplex PCR assay. To provide template for TCR sequencing, every sample had RNA extracted and reverse transcribed into cDNA. Imported from immuneACCESS, the table was reduced by TCRdb to in-frame sequences with V and J called. These copies leave out some clones; in studies compared against another copy, an unresolved V gene accounts for under half, and the cause of the remainder is not known. The sample data list 150,000 to 160,000 clones, and 40% to 65% of these were observed just once. The ten largest clones represent roughly a fifth of the sample. This specimen's time point label, per the study, means: baseline before oral tofacitinib. Here the sequenced sample was CD8+ T cells sorted from blood, taken at week 0. Receptors were obtained from a human donor with alopecia areata.

V is TRBV6-5 and J is TRBJ2-2; the match to TRBD2 covers 7 bases. The CDR3 contains 15 residues. The germline V gene encodes CDR1 MNHEY and CDR2 SVGAGI. V was clipped by 6 bases and J by 3 bases; unmatched bases: 7. The CDR3 DNA reads as TGTGCCAGCAGCCCTCCAGGGAGGGACACCGGGGAGCTGTTTTTT. Its protein is CASSPPGRDTGELFF.

A single count supports this clone. This chain connects TRBV29-1 to TRBJ2-1; a possible D gene is TRBD2 (5 bases). Trimming pared 3 bases from V and 6 bases from J, leaving 15 bases between. Germline V gene lookup returns CDR1 SQVTM and CDR2 ANQGSEA. The CDR3 sequence is 14 residues long. CDR3 sequence (DNA): TGCAGCGTTGATGAGGGCTGGGTGGGCAATGAGCAGTTCTTC. Its protein product is CSVDEGWVGNEQFF.

V is TRBV13 and J is TRBJ2-1; 12 bases are a match to TRBD2. In germline, CDR1 is PRHDT, CDR2 FYEKMQ (reference sequence). The trim removed 6 bases at V and 4 bases at J, leaving 10 bases unmatched. The CDR3 covers 17 residues. In nucleotides, the CDR3 is TGTGCCAGCAGTTTCGGAGGCACTAGCGGGGGGTACAATGAGCAGTTCTTC. Amino acid sequence: CASSFGGTSGGYNEQFF.

This clone was detected only a few times. The sample contains more than one DNA sequence encoding this CDR3. The chain has TRBV13 and TRBJ1-5; perhaps TRBD1 as D (5 bases). The CDR3 totals 14 residues. Germline CDR1 and CDR2: PRHDT and FYEKMQ (reference sequence). The V gene lost 3 bases and the J gene lost 0 bases, with 6 bases spanning the gap. The CDR3 loop is CASSLGGSNQPQHF. The CDR3 nucleotides are TGTGCCAGCAGCTTGGGGGGTAGCAATCAGCCCCAGCATTTT.

The V call is TRBV4-3, the J call TRBJ1-1, with D perhaps TRBD1 (5 bases). Trimming took 0 bases from V and 1 from J, leaving 9 bases between them. The CDR3 extends over 15 amino acids. The germline V gene encodes CDR1 LGHNA and CDR2 YSLEER. Here the CDR3 DNA reads TGCGCCAGCAGCCAAGACAGGGCGGCGAACACTGAAGCTTTCTTT. This codes for CASSQDRAANTEAFF.

V usage is TRBV15 and J usage is TRBJ1-1, with no clear D. This CDR3 contains 14 residues. Germline values: CDR1 LNHNV, CDR2 YYDKDF (reference sequence). The V gene lost 0 bases and the J gene lost 9 bases, with 14 bases spanning the gap. This CDR3 reads CATSRDQQTAKAFF. CDR3 bases: TGTGCCACCAGCAGAGATCAGCAAACAGCTAAAGCTTTCTTT.

Points on this clone: An end of the junction does not agree with germline; a read error may underlie this. The genes are TRBV6-4 and TRBJ1-1, with unresolved D. CDR3 length: 13 amino acids. Germline V CDR1 and CDR2: MRHNA, SNTAGT. The CDR3 bases are TGTGCCAGCAGAGTTTACTGGGGAGCCCCGGGCTGTTTT. Amino acid sequence: CASRVYWGAPGCF.

In this sample, this clone turned up a few times. The chain has TRBV5-6 and TRBJ1-5; D is perhaps TRBD1 (5 bases). This CDR3 is built from 14 residues. CDR1 and CDR2 (germline): SGHDT, YYEEEE. With 5 bases removed from V and 4 bases from J, the gap between germline ends came to 13 bases. This CDR3 reads CASSYGRGNQPQHF. The DNA of the CDR3 is TGTGCCAGCAGTTATGGGAGGGGAAATCAGCCCCAGCATTTT.

This clone was seen once. The CDR3 spells CACLAPQRGTEAFF. CDR3 coding DNA: TGTGCCTGTCTAGCCCCACAGAGGGGCACTGAAGCTTTCTTT. The V and J genes are TRBV30 and TRBJ1-1; D may be TRBD1 (5 bases). V lost 6 bases and J lost 4, with 18 bases in between. The germline gives CDR1 GTSNPN, CDR2 SVGIG (reference sequence). This CDR3 spans 14 amino acids.

This clone was seen only once. The chain links TRBV27 to TRBJ1-1; no reliable D call. Trimming cost V 7 bases and J 11 bases, with 20 bases left between them. Germline-derived CDR1 and CDR2 are MNHEY and SMNVEV (reference sequence). This CDR3 spans 13 amino acids. The CDR3 region is CASTLTPGSEAFF. For the CDR3, the DNA is TGTGCCAGCACCCTAACACCCGGCTCAGAGGCTTTCTTT.

V gene TRBV30 combines with J gene TRBJ2-1, with D perhaps TRBD2 (6 bases). CDR3 length: 13 residues. V lost 4 bases to trimming and J lost 9 bases, with 16 bases between them. Germline CDR1 reads GTSNPN; CDR2 reads SVGIG (reference sequence). The CDR3 sequence: CAWNSGGRGEQFF. The CDR3 coding sequence is TGTGCCTGGAATTCCGGGGGAAGGGGTGAGCAGTTCTTC.

Here the CDR3 reads CAWSGGANTEAFF. CDR3 coding DNA: TGTGCCTGGAGCGGGGGGGCGAACACTGAAGCTTTCTTT. This chain connects TRBV30 to TRBJ1-1; D might be TRBD1 (6 bases). Trimming took 3 bases from V and 1 from J, leaving 9 bases between them. The CDR3 has 13 residues. Germline assignment: CDR1 GTSNPN and CDR2 SVGIG (reference sequence).

This chain joins TRBV29-1 and TRBJ2-7; D might be TRBD2 (5 bases). CDR1 is SQVTM, CDR2 ANQGSEA, per germline. The CDR3 covers 14 residues. V lost 6 bases and J 3 bases, leaving 18 bases between the germline ends. The chain's CDR3 is CSVTRTEANYEQYF. The DNA for the CDR3 is TGCAGCGTCACTAGGACGGAAGCAAACTACGAGCAGTACTTC.